These T cell receptor beta chains were read from a single sample in a study of cytomegalovirus exposure and HLA in healthy donors. Clones were sequenced by immunoSEQ multiplex PCR, and TCRdb holds only the in-frame ones, with some missing. This table holds some 90,000 clones, about 90% found once. The sequencing input was PBMCs. The source is a man aged 18 to 30 in good health and CMV-seropositive. CDR3s include the opening cysteine and the closing phenylalanine or tryptophan. Each record gives: CDR3 DNA, CDR3 protein, J gene, clone size, D gene, V gene. The D gene is left open where the match is weak. A clone size is listed for some rows: how often the clone was seen (once, few, many), or a class if it is expanded.

cdr3_nt: TGTGCCAGCGAATTAAGTGCGACAGGGGGGATCACTGAAGCTTTCTTT
cdr3_aa: CASELSATGGITEAFF
j_call: TRBJ1-1
clone_size: NA
d_call: TRBD1
v_call: TRBV6-6

cdr3_nt: TGTGCCAGCAGTTCTGACAGGGGCTACGAAAAACTGTTTTTT
cdr3_aa: CASSSDRGYEKLFF
j_call: TRBJ1-4
clone_size: NA
d_call: TRBD1
v_call: TRBV28

cdr3_nt: TGTGCCAGCAGCTTAGGTCACGGTTGGAACACCGGGGAGCTGTTTTTT
cdr3_aa: CASSLGHGWNTGELFF
j_call: TRBJ2-2
clone_size: NA
d_call: NA
v_call: TRBV7-9

cdr3_nt: TGTGCCAGCAGCTCGGACGCAGGGTACGAGCAGTACTTC
cdr3_aa: CASSSDAGYEQYF
j_call: TRBJ2-7
clone_size: once
d_call: NA
v_call: TRBV5-4

cdr3_nt: TGCGCCAGCAGCTTGTCTGGGGCGCCCCAAGAGACCCAGTACTTC
cdr3_aa: CASSLSGAPQETQYF
j_call: TRBJ2-5
clone_size: NA
d_call: NA
v_call: TRBV5-1

cdr3_nt: TGTGCCAGCAGAAGAGACTCTAACTATGGCTACACCTTC
cdr3_aa: CASRRDSNYGYTF
j_call: TRBJ1-2
clone_size: NA
d_call: NA
v_call: TRBV6-1

cdr3_nt: TGTGCCAGCAGCTTGGGCGTGAGGGGGGGGGCCGATACGCAGTATTTT
cdr3_aa: CASSLGVRGGADTQYF
j_call: TRBJ2-3
clone_size: NA
d_call: NA
v_call: TRBV5-5

cdr3_nt: TGTGCCAGCTCACCCCTGGACAGGGATGGAGGCTACACCTTC
cdr3_aa: CASSPLDRDGGYTF
j_call: TRBJ1-2
clone_size: NA
d_call: TRBD1
v_call: TRBV18

cdr3_nt: TGTGCCACCAGCAGAGATAGACAACAAGAGACCCAGTACTTC
cdr3_aa: CATSRDRQQETQYF
j_call: TRBJ2-5
clone_size: NA
d_call: NA
v_call: TRBV15

cdr3_nt: TGCGCCAGCAGCTTGGGTACCGGGACTAGTTCTGATACGCAGTATTTT
cdr3_aa: CASSLGTGTSSDTQYF
j_call: TRBJ2-3
clone_size: NA
d_call: TRBD2
v_call: TRBV5-1

cdr3_nt: TGTGCCAGCAGTCGGACTAACATTCAGTACTTC
cdr3_aa: CASSRTNIQYF
j_call: TRBJ2-4
clone_size: NA
d_call: NA
v_call: TRBV28

cdr3_nt: TGTGCCAGCGGGTTAGCGGGAGCGGACACCGGGGAGCTGTTTTTT
cdr3_aa: CASGLAGADTGELFF
j_call: TRBJ2-2
clone_size: NA
d_call: TRBD2
v_call: TRBV25-1

cdr3_nt: TGCAGCGTTGAAGATCCAGTAAACAGGGCGGCAGGACCAACCTCTGAAGCTTTCTTT
cdr3_aa: CSVEDPVNRAAGPTSEAFF
j_call: TRBJ1-1
clone_size: NA
d_call: NA
v_call: TRBV29-1

cdr3_nt: TGTGCCAGCAGCCAAGAACTCTTAAGCGGGGCTGGGGCCAACGTCCTGACTTTC
cdr3_aa: CASSQELLSGAGANVLTF
j_call: TRBJ2-6
clone_size: NA
d_call: TRBD2
v_call: TRBV4-2

cdr3_nt: TGTGCCATCAGTCCCGGGACTAGCGACACCGGGGAGCTGTTTTTT
cdr3_aa: CAISPGTSDTGELFF
j_call: TRBJ2-2
clone_size: NA
d_call: TRBD2
v_call: TRBV10-3

cdr3_nt: TGCGCCAGCGGTGGACAGGGGGTTTCCGAGCAGTACTTC
cdr3_aa: CASGGQGVSEQYF
j_call: TRBJ2-7
clone_size: NA
d_call: TRBD1
v_call: TRBV10-2

cdr3_nt: TGTGCCATCAGTGAGACTAGCGGGAGTACCGGGGAGCTGTTTTTT
cdr3_aa: CAISETSGSTGELFF
j_call: TRBJ2-2
clone_size: NA
d_call: TRBD2
v_call: TRBV10-3

cdr3_nt: TGCGCCAGCAGCCAAGAACTTGAGAGGGCGAACACTGAAGCTTTCTTT
cdr3_aa: CASSQELERANTEAFF
j_call: TRBJ1-1
clone_size: NA
d_call: NA
v_call: TRBV4-3

cdr3_nt: TGTGCCAGCAGTGAAGCGCGCTTAGCGGGGGGGCGTGTTGAGCAGTTCTTC
cdr3_aa: CASSEARLAGGRVEQFF
j_call: TRBJ2-1
clone_size: NA
d_call: TRBD2
v_call: TRBV2

cdr3_nt: TGTGCCAGCAGTTTATATCTAGCGGGGGGGCCTAAGGAGCAGTACTTC
cdr3_aa: CASSLYLAGGPKEQYF
j_call: TRBJ2-7
clone_size: NA
d_call: TRBD2
v_call: TRBV27

cdr3_nt: TGTGCCAGCAGTGACGGACTAGCGGGAGTCAGCCCCTACAATGAGCAGTTCTTC
cdr3_aa: CASSDGLAGVSPYNEQFF
j_call: TRBJ2-1
clone_size: NA
d_call: TRBD2
v_call: TRBV6-1

cdr3_nt: TGTGCCAGCAGCTACGGACAGGGGGGAGCTAATGAAAAACTGTTTTTT
cdr3_aa: CASSYGQGGANEKLFF
j_call: TRBJ1-4
clone_size: NA
d_call: TRBD1
v_call: TRBV5-5

cdr3_nt: TGTGCCAGCAGGTTGAACAACCAGTACGAGCAGTACTTC
cdr3_aa: CASRLNNQYEQYF
j_call: TRBJ2-7
clone_size: NA
d_call: NA
v_call: TRBV13

cdr3_nt: TGTGCCAGCAGCCCAAGACAGGGCTTTAGCACAGATACGCAGTATTTT
cdr3_aa: CASSPRQGFSTDTQYF
j_call: TRBJ2-3
clone_size: NA
d_call: TRBD1
v_call: TRBV7-8

cdr3_nt: TGTGCCAGCAGCGTAGGAGGAGCTGGGGCCAACGTCCTGACTTTC
cdr3_aa: CASSVGGAGANVLTF
j_call: TRBJ2-6
clone_size: NA
d_call: NA
v_call: TRBV9

cdr3_nt: TGTGCCAGCAGTTTAGAGTTTAGTAGCTATGGCTACACCTTC
cdr3_aa: CASSLEFSSYGYTF
j_call: TRBJ1-2
clone_size: NA
d_call: NA
v_call: TRBV28

cdr3_nt: TGTGCCAGCAGCGTAGGACTAGCGGGGGAGACCCAGTACTTC
cdr3_aa: CASSVGLAGETQYF
j_call: TRBJ2-5
clone_size: once
d_call: TRBD2
v_call: TRBV9

cdr3_nt: TGTGCCAGCAGTGAACCACAGGGAATCCCCTACGAGCAGTACTTC
cdr3_aa: CASSEPQGIPYEQYF
j_call: TRBJ2-7
clone_size: NA
d_call: NA
v_call: TRBV6-1

cdr3_nt: TGTGCCAGCGGAGCCCTGTACCAAGAGACCCAGTACTTC
cdr3_aa: CASGALYQETQYF
j_call: TRBJ2-5
clone_size: once
d_call: NA
v_call: TRBV7-2

cdr3_nt: TGCAGTGCTAGCCGGTCCTACGAGCAGTACTTC
cdr3_aa: CSASRSYEQYF
j_call: TRBJ2-7
clone_size: NA
d_call: NA
v_call: TRBV20-1

cdr3_nt: TGCGCCAGCAGCCTGAGCGGGACAGGGAACACTGAAGCTTTCTTT
cdr3_aa: CASSLSGTGNTEAFF
j_call: TRBJ1-1
clone_size: NA
d_call: TRBD1
v_call: TRBV5-1

cdr3_nt: TGTGCCAGCAGCTTAGTGTCAGAAGAAGCTTTCTTT
cdr3_aa: CASSLVSEEAFF
j_call: TRBJ1-1
clone_size: NA
d_call: NA
v_call: TRBV7-9

cdr3_nt: TGTGCCAGTAGTAAGCAGCGCCATGCAACTAATGAAAAACTGTTTTTT
cdr3_aa: CASSKQRHATNEKLFF
j_call: TRBJ1-4
clone_size: NA
d_call: NA
v_call: TRBV19

cdr3_nt: TGCGCCAGCAGACAAAACTTGAACTCCTACGAGCAGTACTTC
cdr3_aa: CASRQNLNSYEQYF
j_call: TRBJ2-7
clone_size: NA
d_call: NA
v_call: TRBV4-3

cdr3_nt: TGTGCCAGCAGCGAGGCAGGGGGGAGAATCAATGAGCAGTTCTTC
cdr3_aa: CASSEAGGRINEQFF
j_call: TRBJ2-1
clone_size: once
d_call: NA
v_call: TRBV6-5

cdr3_nt: TGTGCCAGCTCCAGGGACACGGACTACGAGCAGTACTTC
cdr3_aa: CASSRDTDYEQYF
j_call: TRBJ2-7
clone_size: NA
d_call: NA
v_call: TRBV18

cdr3_nt: TGTGCCAGCAGCAGCCACCCTAACTATGGCTACACCTTC
cdr3_aa: CASSSHPNYGYTF
j_call: TRBJ1-2
clone_size: NA
d_call: NA
v_call: TRBV5-5

cdr3_nt: TGTGCCAGCAGTGAATTGCGGGAGCAGTTCTTC
cdr3_aa: CASSELREQFF
j_call: TRBJ2-1
clone_size: NA
d_call: NA
v_call: TRBV6-5

cdr3_nt: TGTGCCAGCAGCTTGCTTGCTAGCGTGAACACCGGGGAGCTGTTTTTT
cdr3_aa: CASSLLASVNTGELFF
j_call: TRBJ2-2
clone_size: NA
d_call: NA
v_call: TRBV7-2

cdr3_nt: TGTGCCACCAATACTGGGACTAGCGGGATCGAGGAGCAGTTCTTC
cdr3_aa: CATNTGTSGIEEQFF
j_call: TRBJ2-1
clone_size: NA
d_call: TRBD2
v_call: TRBV18

cdr3_nt: TGCGCCAGCAGCAGAACAGGGACGAACACTGAAGCTTTCTTT
cdr3_aa: CASSRTGTNTEAFF
j_call: TRBJ1-1
clone_size: NA
d_call: NA
v_call: TRBV4-1

cdr3_nt: TGTGCCAGCAGTTCGAGCTACCAAGAGACCCAGTACTTC
cdr3_aa: CASSSSYQETQYF
j_call: TRBJ2-5
clone_size: NA
d_call: NA
v_call: TRBV27

cdr3_nt: TGTGCCAGCAGCCCCCTCTCGGGATCCAAAAACATTCAGTACTTC
cdr3_aa: CASSPLSGSKNIQYF
j_call: TRBJ2-4
clone_size: NA
d_call: NA
v_call: TRBV5-4

cdr3_nt: TGTGCCAGCAGCTTTTCTAGCGGGTATGAGCAGTTCTTC
cdr3_aa: CASSFSSGYEQFF
j_call: TRBJ2-1
clone_size: NA
d_call: TRBD2
v_call: TRBV5-4

cdr3_nt: TGTGCCAGCAGCTTCCGAGGATATGGTGAAAAACTGTTTTTT
cdr3_aa: CASSFRGYGEKLFF
j_call: TRBJ1-4
clone_size: once
d_call: NA
v_call: TRBV5-6